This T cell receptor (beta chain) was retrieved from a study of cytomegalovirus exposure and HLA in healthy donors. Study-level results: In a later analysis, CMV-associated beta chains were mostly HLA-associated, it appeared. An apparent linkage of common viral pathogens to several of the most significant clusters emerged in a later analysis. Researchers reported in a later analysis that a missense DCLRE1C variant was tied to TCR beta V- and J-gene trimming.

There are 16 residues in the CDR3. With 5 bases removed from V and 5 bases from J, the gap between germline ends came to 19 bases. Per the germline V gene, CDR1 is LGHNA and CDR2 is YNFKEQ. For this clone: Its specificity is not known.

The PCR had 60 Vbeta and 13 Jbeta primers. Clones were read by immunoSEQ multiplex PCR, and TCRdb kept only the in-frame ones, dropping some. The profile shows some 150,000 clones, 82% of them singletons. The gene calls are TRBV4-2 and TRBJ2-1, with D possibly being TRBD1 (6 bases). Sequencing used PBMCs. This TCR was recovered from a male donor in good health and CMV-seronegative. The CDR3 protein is CASSLLTGTPNNEQFF. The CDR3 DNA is TGTGCCAGCAGCTTATTAACCGGGACACCAAACAATGAGCAGTTCTTC.